Given below is one TCR beta chain in context. Its antigen is as yet unknown. The germline gives CDR1 MNHNY, CDR2 SVGAGI (reference sequence). Trimming removed 5 bases at V and 7 bases at J, with 21 bases between. The CDR3 length is 16 residues. This sample is part of a study of cytomegalovirus exposure and HLA in healthy donors. On the study more broadly: The study's early data release held tens of millions of unique TCRs from HLA-typed donors. Points from the study as a whole: One cluster of highly shared sequence variants probably arose as a sequencing artifact.

13 Jbeta primers and 60 Vbeta primers were used for the PCR. Some clones are missing from TCRdb's copy, which holds only in-frame ones; the method was immunoSEQ multiplex PCR. The sample consists of approximately 170,000 clones, around 86% of them appearing once. The sequence was obtained from a human donor in good health. The rearrangement uses TRBV6-6 and TRBJ1-5, with a tentative D call TRBD1 (6 bases). Sequencing was carried out using PBMCs. This CDR3 is CASSQDTGLWVQPQHF. CDR3 in DNA: TGTGCCAGCAGTCAAGACACAGGGTTATGGGTCCAGCCCCAGCATTTT.